This entry features one T cell receptor beta chain sequence. Being one base from a much bigger clone, this may be a read error. The length of the CDR3 is 16 residues. Germline V gene data show CDR1 as MNHNS and CDR2 as SASEGT. TCR beta CDR3 regions were amplified from RNA transcripts. A set of HTBI primers served as the primers for a first-round RT-PCR of the TCR CDR3. TCRdb fed the multiplex PCR reads into MiXCR, producing one record per CDR3 protein. The repertoire holds around 600,000 distinct CDR3 sequences, less than 20% seen once, with about 7% in the top ten. This sample was included in a study of T cells in Graves' hyperthyroidism and ophthalmopathy. Patients aged 18 to 65 had newly diagnosed hyperthyroidism lasting under 2 months.

The specimen was blood. The chain combines TRBV6-1 with TRBJ2-7; 10 bases fit TRBD2. This sequence was found in a woman aged 25-40 years with Graves' hyperthyroidism. The CDR3 protein is CASKKAGGSHSCEQYF. The CDR3 nucleotides read TGTGCCAGCAAAAAAGCGGGAGGGTCCCACTCCTGCGAGCAGTACTTC.